This TCR beta chain was obtained from a study of T cell responses to AZD1222 COVID-19 vaccine. Turning to this clone: What it binds is not known.

Study-wide results and limits: After the peak T cell response, and only then, were repertoires sampled. There were vaccine-associated CD4 TCRs across spike, dominant at 160-218 and 743-854.

Clones were read by immunoSEQ multiplex PCR, and TCRdb kept only the in-frame ones, dropping some. The data contain about 72,000 clones, 80% to 90% of them singletons. The sequences come from peripheral blood, collected 28 days after the second AZD1222 dose. The source is an adult who received the AZD1222 COVID-19 vaccine.

The CDR3 DNA reads as TGTGCCAGCAGTTACTTTCCTTCCACGAGGGCCTACGAGCAGTACTTC. Translated: CASSYFPSTRAYEQYF. This chain joins TRBV6-2 or TRBV6-3 and TRBJ2-7; D may be TRBD2 (5 bases). The CDR3 loop spans 16 amino acids. The V gene lost 1 base and the J gene lost 2 bases, with 15 bases spanning the gap. Germline V gives CDR1 MNHEY, CDR2 SVGEGT.